The 27 T cell receptor beta chains below were found in one sample sequenced in a study of blood T cells in healthy people across ages. Alongside a J-beta primer mix, a sample-barcoded 5' primer served in a second PCR lasting about 7 to 12 cycles. MiXCR, run by TCRdb on the 5' RACE reads, gives a single entry per CDR3 protein. The data contain under 850,000 distinct CDR3 sequences, around 36% of them singletons. Sequences were obtained from blood. Receptors were obtained from a man aged 18 to 29 in good health.

The rearrangement joins TRBV7-8 to TRBJ2-5; D remains ambiguous. In germline, CDR1 is SGHVS, CDR2 FQNEAQ. V was clipped by 2 bases and J by 7 bases, with 8 bases between them. The CDR3 spans 12 residues. CDR3 DNA sequence: TGTGCCAGCAGCTTATTATCCGCGACCCAGTACTTC. Translated, it gives CASSLLSATQYF.

The V and J genes are TRBV12-3 or TRBV12-4 and TRBJ2-7; D gene ambiguous. This CDR3 is built from 19 residues. The V gene lost 5 bases and the J gene lost 2 bases, with 28 bases spanning the gap. The CDR3 region is CASSPMAPAVLVGTYEQYF. The CDR3 DNA follows: TGTGCCAGCAGTCCCATGGCCCCGGCCGTTTTAGTGGGAACCTACGAGCAGTACTTC.

The V call is TRBV4-3, the J call TRBJ2-7; a weak D match, TRBD1 (5 bases). The ends were cut back, 5 bases at V and 7 bases at J, with 24 bases in the middle. The CDR3 is 16 residues long. Germline values: CDR1 LGHNA, CDR2 YSLEER. CDR3 amino acids: CASSWKVGPSYNEQYF. The CDR3 DNA reads as TGCGCCAGCAGCTGGAAGGTGGGGCCCTCCTACAATGAGCAGTACTTC.

The rearrangement links TRBV20-1 to TRBJ2-1, with D hard to call. The CDR3 totals 12 residues. CDR1 is DFQATT and CDR2 is SNEGSKA in the germline V gene (reference sequence). Trimming shortened V by 4 bases and J by 7 bases, and 11 bases separated the two germline ends. As DNA, the CDR3 is TGCAGTGCTACCATCCTTCGGAATGAGCAGTTCTTC. Encoded protein: CSATILRNEQFF.

This clonotype was observed a few times. The chain has TRBV5-1 and TRBJ2-1, with 10 bases matching TRBD2. Germline trimming cut 1 base from V and 0 bases from J; bases unmatched to any gene: 10. This CDR3 region has 19 residues. From germline, CDR1 is SGHRS and CDR2 YFSETQ. CDR3 in DNA: TGCGCCAGCAGCTTGATCTTCACTAGCGGGGAATACTCCTACAATGAGCAGTTCTTC. It is translated as CASSLIFTSGEYSYNEQFF.

This clonotype was seen more than once but under ten times. The chain joins TRBV4-3 to TRBJ2-1; 8 bases are a match to TRBD2. J lost 4 bases, V lost 3 bases, and 11 bases had no gene match. This CDR3 has 17 residues. CDR1 LGHNA and CDR2 YSLEER come from the germline V gene. DNA for the CDR3: TGCGCCAGCAGCCAGGGAAGCATCACGGGGGGGTACAATGAGCAGTTCTTC. As protein: CASSQGSITGGYNEQFF.

Many counts were recorded for this clonotype. The chain has TRBV12-3 or TRBV12-4 and TRBJ2-3; 8 nucleotides line up with TRBD2. This CDR3 comprises 15 residues. The J segment lost 3 bases and the V segment lost 7 bases, leaving 9 bases of the junction unmatched. This CDR3 reads CASTHSGALTDTQYF. The CDR3 DNA is TGTGCCAGCACTCATAGCGGGGCCTTAACAGATACGCAGTATTTT.

This clonotype was seen ten or more times. The chain recombines TRBV7-2 with TRBJ1-2, with 9 bases fitting TRBD1. The CDR3 is 17 amino acids. Germline values: CDR1 SGHTA, CDR2 FQGNSA. The J segment lost 6 bases and the V segment lost 0 bases, leaving 11 bases of the junction unmatched. The CDR3 coding sequence is TGTGCCAGCAGCTTAGCCTCCGGTGAGGGACAGGGAAATGGCTACACCTTC. Residues: CASSLASGEGQGNGYTF.

The J gene is TRBJ1-1, the V gene TRBV12-3 or TRBV12-4, with 11 nucleotides matching TRBD1. The CDR3 loop spans 14 amino acids. The trim removed 3 bases at V and 10 bases at J, leaving 7 bases unmatched. CDR3 nucleotide sequence: TGTGCCAGCAGTTTCGGTCCGGGACAGGGGGTAGCTTTCTTT. Encoded protein: CASSFGPGQGVAFF.

There are a few counts of this clonotype. This chain joins TRBV21-1 and TRBJ1-6; the table's D call TRBD1 went unverified against the DNA. TRBV21-1 is a pseudogene segment. The CDR3 sequence is 14 residues long. CDR3 residues: CASSSRTGFSPLHF. The CDR3 DNA is TGTGCCAGCAGCTCCCGGACAGGGTTTTCACCCCTCCACTTT.

V and J are TRBV24-1 and TRBJ2-3; 8 bases are a match to TRBD1. The V gene end was trimmed by 3 bases and the J gene end by 3 bases; junction bases not matched to a gene: 4. CDR1 is KGHDR and CDR2 is SFDVKD in the germline V gene. This CDR3 has 15 residues. CDR3 amino acids: CATSDPGQVTDTQYF. CDR3 coding DNA: TGTGCCACCAGTGATCCGGGACAGGTTACAGATACGCAGTATTTT.

This clonotype has a handful of counts. This rearrangement joins TRBV5-1 to TRBJ2-3; D not resolved. With 6 bases removed from V and 0 bases from J, the gap between germline ends came to 14 bases. This CDR3 spans 15 amino acids. CDR1 and CDR2 from the germline V gene are SGHRS and YFSETQ. CDR3 residues: CASIVSDWSTDTQYF. CDR3 DNA: TGCGCCAGCATCGTAAGCGACTGGAGCACAGATACGCAGTATTTT.

This clonotype occurred a few times. Sequence at one end of the junction differs from germline and may be a read error. The chain carries TRBV29-1 and TRBJ2-1; D is possibly TRBD2 (6 bases). The CDR3 consists of 12 residues. The germline V gene encodes CDR1 SQVTM and CDR2 ANQGSEA. The CDR3 protein is CSVVSGLNERFF. In DNA form, the CDR3 reads TGCAGCGTTGTTAGCGGCCTGAATGAGCGGTTCTTC.

This clonotype was observed once. One end of the junction does not line up with germline, which may come from a read error. This chain connects TRBV20-1 to TRBJ2-3; no clear D gene. Germline V lookup: CDR1 DFQATT, CDR2 SNEGSKA (reference sequence). CDR3 length: 14 residues. The CDR3 loop reads CSTLTFGRTETQYF. In DNA, the CDR3 is TGCAGTACCCTCACTTTTGGCCGCACAGAGACGCAGTATTTT.

Notes on this clonotype: Just one base apart from a much larger clone, this may be a read error. The chain couples TRBV11-2 to TRBJ1-2, with 8 bases lining up with TRBD1. The germline gives CDR1 SGHAT, CDR2 FQNNGV. The CDR3 runs 13 residues. The CDR3 coding sequence is TGTGCCAGCAGCTCACAGGGGGGGGATGGCCACACCTTC. Translating it yields CASSSQGGDGHTF.

This clonotype occurred many times. The V and J genes are TRBV7-9 and TRBJ2-7, with 10 bases matching TRBD2. From germline, CDR1 is SEHNR and CDR2 FQNEAQ (reference sequence). V shed 5 bases and J 5 bases; nucleotides not matched to a gene: 12. The CDR3 sequence is 16 residues long. CDR3 amino acids: CASSPRTSGISDEQYF. In DNA, the CDR3 is TGTGCCAGCAGCCCTCGGACTAGCGGAATCAGCGACGAGCAGTACTTC.

The chain combines TRBV7-2 with TRBJ2-5; D tentatively fits TRBD1 or TRBD2 (5 bases each). CDR1 is SGHTA and CDR2 is FQGNSA in the germline V gene. V was clipped by 4 bases and J by 5 bases, with 11 bases between them. The CDR3 spans 13 residues. CDR3 region: CASSSRDRETQYF. The DNA for the CDR3 is TGTGCCAGCAGCTCCAGGGACCGGGAGACCCAGTACTTC.

The chain joins TRBV5-1 to TRBJ2-7; 7 nucleotides align to TRBD1. V lost 4 bases to trimming and J lost 7 bases; unmatched junction nucleotides: 11. Per germline, CDR1 SGHRS and CDR2 YFSETQ. The CDR3 length is 14 residues. The CDR3 loop is CASSHGTVTWEQYF. CDR3 DNA: TGCGCCAGCAGCCACGGGACAGTAACCTGGGAGCAGTACTTC.

The gene calls are TRBV7-2 and TRBJ2-1, with D possibly matching TRBD1 (5 bases). The CDR3 is 15 amino acids. The ends were cut back, 5 bases at V and 5 bases at J, with 16 bases in the middle. In germline, CDR1 is SGHTA, CDR2 FQGNSA. CDR3 in DNA: TGTGCCAGCAGCCCGACCCTCAGGGAAGACAATGAGCAGTTCTTC. Translation: CASSPTLREDNEQFF.

The chain combines TRBV12-5 with TRBJ2-7; maybe TRBD2 (6 bases). CDR1 and CDR2 (germline): LGHNT, FRNRAP. The CDR3 is made up of 15 amino acids. V was pared by 6 bases and J by 1 base, with 16 bases between. The CDR3 nucleotides are TGTGCTAGTGGGCCCCCTGGAGGGATATCCTACGAGCAGTACTTC. It specifies CASGPPGGISYEQYF.

The chain couples TRBV3-1 to TRBJ2-4; 10 bases are shared with TRBD1. The CDR3 is made up of 16 amino acids. The germline CDR1 and CDR2 sequences are LGHDT and YNNKEL (reference sequence). V gave up 1 base and J gave up 7 bases; unmatched junction bases: 7. CDR3 in DNA: TGTGCCAGCAGCCAAGTTGTCGGGACAGGGGAGAACATTCAGTACTTC. This translates into CASSQVVGTGENIQYF.

Only a few counts were recorded for this clonotype. The CDR3: CATSRDKHIQETQYF. CDR3 nucleotide sequence: TGTGCCACCAGCAGAGATAAGCATATCCAAGAGACCCAGTACTTC. The V gene is TRBV15, the J gene TRBJ2-5; D unclear. This CDR3 has 15 residues. V lost 0 bases to trimming and J lost 1 base, with 9 bases between them. Germline V lookup: CDR1 LNHNV, CDR2 YYDKDF (reference sequence).

This clonotype was counted only a few times. This chain joins TRBV9 and TRBJ1-2; 7 positions agree with TRBD1. Germline CDR1 is SGDLS and CDR2 is YYNGEE. The ends lost 7 bases at V and 13 bases at J; junction bases unmatched: 7. CDR3 size: 10 residues. The chain's CDR3 is CASDPGGVTF. The DNA for the CDR3 is TGTGCCAGCGACCCAGGGGGAGTCACCTTC.

The J gene is TRBJ2-1, the V gene TRBV6-5; 8 bases are a match to TRBD2. Germline CDR1 reads MNHEY; CDR2 reads SVGAGI. With 0 bases clipped from V and 0 bases from J, the junction kept 10 bases outside the gene matches. This CDR3 is 19 amino acids long. The CDR3, as DNA: TGTGCCAGCAGTTACTCCGATTATCCTGGGACTAGCTCCTACAATGAGCAGTTCTTC. Translating gives CASSYSDYPGTSSYNEQFF.

To note about this clonotype: A single base separates this from a much larger clone, so it may be a read error. The rearrangement joins TRBV7-2 to TRBJ2-1, with 9 bases lining up with TRBD1. Judging by the DNA end, TRBJ2-7 fits better; the J call may be wrong. The CDR3 has 15 residues. Germline CDR1 reads SGHTA; CDR2 reads FQGNSA. The CDR3 DNA sequence: TGTGCCAGCAGCTTCGACAGGGGGAGCCACAATGAGCAGTACTTC. Translated, it gives CASSFDRGSHNEQYF.

This chain uses TRBV5-1 with TRBJ1-1; TRBD1 is a possible D gene (6 bases). Per the germline V gene, CDR1 is SGHRS and CDR2 is YFSETQ. This CDR3 region has 14 residues. Trimming took off 4 bases at V and 1 base at J, with 11 bases between the two ends. The CDR3 DNA reads as TGCGCCAGCAGCAACGGGACATCGAACACTGAAGCTTTCTTT. Its translation: CASSNGTSNTEAFF.

At least ten counts were recorded for this clonotype. The gene calls are TRBV12-3 or TRBV12-4 and TRBJ1-4; D unresolved. V lost 3 bases and J lost 15, with 17 bases in between. The CDR3 is 13 amino acids. The CDR3 DNA follows: TGTGCCAGCAGTTTTGGAGTTGAGGGAAGCTTGTTTTTT. It encodes CASSFGVEGSLFF.